This T cell receptor beta chain was documented in a study of spatial heterogeneity in lung cancer (dated by TCRdb to between 2018 and 2021). Study-wide context: Beta-chain transcripts were consistently detected in greater numbers than alpha-chain transcripts, which likely reflects a higher abundance of beta-chain transcripts. In the raw uncorrected reads, each unique combination of TCR and UMI appeared on average more than ten times. TCR repertoire features were related to nonsynonymous mutation counts determined by whole-exome sequencing of tumor tissue. In non-small cell lung cancer, the study quantitatively compared TCR alpha and beta repertoires across several tumor regions, matched nontumor lung, and blood. Both alpha and beta chains were TCR-sequenced in samples taken at surgery, namely 220 tumor regions, 61 to 65 matched nontumor lung samples and about 52 PBMC samples.

What the authors observed across the whole study: Additional single-cell paired TCR alpha and beta sequencing was considered necessary to confirm, at a functional level, the hypothesis that regional TCRs recognize regional mutations.

Preparation of the library involved 5' RACE. The listed sequencing device is NextSeq 500. In the TCR library protocol, a unique molecular identifier was attached to each TCR cDNA molecule so that PCR and sequencing errors could be corrected. Per the authors' processing: TCR identification, UMI-based error correction and CDR3 extraction were performed with Decombinator tools. TCRs above a frequency of 2 per 1,000, corresponding to the top 1% of the tumor frequency distribution, were defined as expanded. Renyi diversity was computed with the R vegan package after each repertoire had been subsampled 100 times to 5,000 TCRs. CDR3 similarity networks were built from amino acid triplet string-kernel similarity, with CDR3s being connected when pairwise similarity was above 0.82. The public reads were run again by TCRdb, first through fastp at Q25 and then through MiXCR, and only productive beta chains were kept. Each entry is one CDR3 protein sequence, shown with its most common DNA and genes. TCRdb, not the authors, supplied the V and J calls. The sample table contains about 4,400 distinct CDR3 sequences; only one count was recorded for about 20% of them. The ten largest clones take up around 23% of the sample.

Read against the paper, the sample's time point label means: sample taken at primary tumor resection. Whole RNA extracted from tumor and nontumor lung tissue, or from cryopreserved PBMC samples, was used for TCR sequencing without cell sorting. The donors were 60 to 80 patients from the lung TRACERx cohort who had early-stage, untreated non-small cell lung cancer. A patient was chosen for TCR sequencing only when enough RNA was available from at least two tumor regions. Before being selected, tumor and adjacent nontumor lung specimens were reviewed by a lung pathologist. V is shortened by 4 bases, J by 3 bases, and the region joining them spans 7 bases. The CDR3, cysteine through phenylalanine, is 11 amino acids long. The retained sequence is limited to the CDR3, 33 bases, with the frame set at the first base. CDR1 and CDR2 (GTSNPN, SVGIG) derive from the germline V gene (reference sequence). Judged by its sample share, this clonotype qualifies as medium-sized (0.01 to 0.1%). The antigen this receptor binds is unknown. The record has no base qualities; no much larger clone is one base away. This beta chain was picked up by a library intended for alpha chains and is off target, so its count carries little meaning.

Sequenced material: normal lung tissue next to the tumor, taken at surgery. This chain joins TRBV30 to TRBJ2-7; no confident D gene assignment can be made. This sequence originates from a female donor with early-stage non-small cell lung cancer. The sequenced DNA: TGTGCCTGGACCTACGGCTACGAGCAGTACTTC. It translates as CAWTYGYEQYF. The CDR3 plus the reference TRBV30 and TRBJ2-7 genes for the other parts give the full variable domain: SQTIHQWPATLVQPVGSPLSLECTVEGTSNPNLYWYRQAAGRGLQLLFYSVGIGQISSEVPQNLSASRPQDRQFILSSKKLLLSDSGFYLCAWTYGYEQYFGPGTRLTVT.